Here is one T cell receptor (beta chain) with its context. What it binds is not known. V lost 0 bases, J lost 0 bases, and 18 bases lay in between. Germline CDR1 SGDLS, CDR2 YYNGEE. The CDR3 consists of 19 residues. TCRdb reprocessed the reads with MiXCR, giving one entry per CDR3 protein. Found here are hundreds of thousands of distinct CDR3 sequences, less than 25% of them singletons; the top ten hold 8%. These data belong to a study of T cell repertoires in cytomegalovirus infection. Study-wide background: Matching HLA type and CMV infection were both indicated by public TCR beta signatures. Findings and caveats of the study: Adding up the frequency of public TCR beta families identified people who carried CMV plus the relevant HLA.

Sequences were obtained from CD8+ T cells from PBMCs. The TCR comes from a human donor in good health (CMV status not recorded). Some clones in this sample may be carry-over from other donors' samples. This sequence joins TRBV9 and TRBJ2-2; D unresolved. CDR3 region: CASSVEGGSGQTNTGELFF. CDR3 in DNA: TGTGCCAGCAGCGTAGAGGGTGGATCTGGGCAGACGAACACCGGGGAGCTGTTTTTT.